This T cell receptor (beta chain) was sequenced during a study of cytomegalovirus exposure and HLA in healthy donors. Concerning this clone: Its antigen is unknown.

The PCR used 60 Vbeta and 13 Jbeta primers. Here immunoSEQ multiplex PCR was the method, and the copy in TCRdb shows in-frame clones only, minus some. The data hold some 130,000 clones, with 79% observed a single time. Study-wide results and limits: The authors considered a cluster of highly shared sequence variants likely to be a sequencing artifact. HLA allele associations emerged for around 15,000 TCR beta sequences in a later analysis, at 0.05 false discovery rate. Immune exposure information comprised only CMV serostatus. V segments that were indistinguishable, TRBV6-2 and TRBV6-3 among them, were omitted from analysis.

After removal of 4 bases from V and 6 bases from J, the junction contained 5 bases not matched to a gene. This CDR3 contains 14 residues. Germline V lookup: CDR1 MGHDK, CDR2 SYGVNS. The sequenced sample consisted of PBMCs. The receptor's source is a man aged 18 to 30 in good health and CMV-seronegative. The gene calls are TRBV25-1 and TRBJ2-1; 8 nucleotides line up with TRBD2. The CDR3 protein is CASSVAGSINEQFF. The CDR3 DNA follows: TGTGCCAGCAGTGTAGCGGGGAGTATCAATGAGCAGTTCTTC.